This TCR beta chain comes out of a study of graft-versus-host responses after intestinal transplantation. Study-wide context: Transplants given to recipients were multivisceral, liver-intestinal, or isolated intestinal. Uniformly, recipients were administered anti-thymocyte globulin induction with subsequent tacrolimus and steroids for 2 to 3 years. Whole-study findings and limits: Researchers found peak circulating GvH clone levels linked to early post-transplant HvG declines. In recipient marrow, GvH clones were found, and some appeared first in ileum or blood.

Here immunoSEQ multiplex PCR was the method, and the copy in TCRdb shows in-frame clones only, minus some. The table lists around 7,000 clones, about 64% of them singletons. In the case of this clone: Antigen specificity is unknown.

Processed graft tissue released its intraepithelial and lamina propria lymphocytes. Source: ileum tissue, taken roughly 50 days after transplant. This clonotype originated in a human patient who received an intestinal transplant, so some T cells may come from the graft donor.

CDR3 bases: TGTGCCAGCAGTTTAGACACGATGGGCTACACCTTC. Its translation is CASSLDTMGYTF. This chain joins TRBV28 and TRBJ1-2; D is unclear. Trimming stripped 2 bases from V and 8 bases from J, with 9 bases between. The CDR3 has 12 amino acids. CDR1 MDHEN and CDR2 SYDVKM come from the germline V gene.